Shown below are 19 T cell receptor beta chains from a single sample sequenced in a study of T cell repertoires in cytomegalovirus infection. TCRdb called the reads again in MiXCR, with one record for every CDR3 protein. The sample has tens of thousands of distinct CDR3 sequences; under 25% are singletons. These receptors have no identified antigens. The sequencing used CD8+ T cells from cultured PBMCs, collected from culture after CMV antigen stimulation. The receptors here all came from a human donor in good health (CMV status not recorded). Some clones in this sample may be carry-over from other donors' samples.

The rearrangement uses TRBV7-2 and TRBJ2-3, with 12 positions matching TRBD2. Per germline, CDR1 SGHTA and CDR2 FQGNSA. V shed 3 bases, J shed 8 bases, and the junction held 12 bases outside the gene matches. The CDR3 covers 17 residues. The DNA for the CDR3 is TGTGCCAGCAGCTTGGGCACTAGCGGGGGGATAAGTGGTACGCAGTATTTT. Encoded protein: CASSLGTSGGISGTQYF.

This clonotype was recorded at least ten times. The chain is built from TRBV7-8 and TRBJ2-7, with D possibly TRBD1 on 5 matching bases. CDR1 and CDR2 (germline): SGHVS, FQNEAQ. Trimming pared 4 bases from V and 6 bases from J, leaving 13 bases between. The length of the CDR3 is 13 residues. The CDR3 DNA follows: TGTGCCAGCAGCTCCTCCAGGGTACGCGAGCAGTACTTC. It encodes CASSSSRVREQYF.

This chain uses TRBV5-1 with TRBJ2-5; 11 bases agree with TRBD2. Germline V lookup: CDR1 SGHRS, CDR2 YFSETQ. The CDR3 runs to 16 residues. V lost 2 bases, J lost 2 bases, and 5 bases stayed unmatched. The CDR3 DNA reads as TGCGCCAGCAGCTTTCTAGCGGGGGGACTACAAGAGACCCAGTACTTC. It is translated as CASSFLAGGLQETQYF.

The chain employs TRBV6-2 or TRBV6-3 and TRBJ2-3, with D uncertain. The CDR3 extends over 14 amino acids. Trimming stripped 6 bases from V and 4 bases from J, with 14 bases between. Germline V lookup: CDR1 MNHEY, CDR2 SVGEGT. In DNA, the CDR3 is TGTGCCAGCAGGCTGTCTGATAAAGCAGATACGCAGTATTTT. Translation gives CASRLSDKADTQYF.

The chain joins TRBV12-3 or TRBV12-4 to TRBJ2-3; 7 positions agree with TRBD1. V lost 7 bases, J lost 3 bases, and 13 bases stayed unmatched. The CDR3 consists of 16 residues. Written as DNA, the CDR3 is TGTGCCAGCATACCAAGATGGCAGGGGGTGACAGATACGCAGTATTTT. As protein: CASIPRWQGVTDTQYF.

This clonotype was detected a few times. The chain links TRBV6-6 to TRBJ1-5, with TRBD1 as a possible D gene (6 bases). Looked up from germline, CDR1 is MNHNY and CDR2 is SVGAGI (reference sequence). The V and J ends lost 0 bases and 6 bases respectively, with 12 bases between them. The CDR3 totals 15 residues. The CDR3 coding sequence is TGTGCCAGCAGTTACTCGGCACAGGGTTCTCAGCCCCAGCATTTT. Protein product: CASSYSAQGSQPQHF.

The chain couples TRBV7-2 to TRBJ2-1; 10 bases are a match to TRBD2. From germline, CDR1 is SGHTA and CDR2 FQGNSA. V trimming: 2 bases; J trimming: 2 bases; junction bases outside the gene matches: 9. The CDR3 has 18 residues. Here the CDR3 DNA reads TGTGCCAGCAGCTTAACCCTGGCTAGCGGGAGTGCCTACAATGAGCAGTTCTTC. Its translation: CASSLTLASGSAYNEQFF.

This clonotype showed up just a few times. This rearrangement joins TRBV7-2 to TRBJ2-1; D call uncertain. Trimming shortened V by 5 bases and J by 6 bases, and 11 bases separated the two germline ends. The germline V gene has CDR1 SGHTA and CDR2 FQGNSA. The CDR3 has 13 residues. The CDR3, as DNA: TGTGCCAGCAGCCGCGGTTCGGGCAATGAGCAGTTCTTC. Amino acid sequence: CASSRGSGNEQFF.

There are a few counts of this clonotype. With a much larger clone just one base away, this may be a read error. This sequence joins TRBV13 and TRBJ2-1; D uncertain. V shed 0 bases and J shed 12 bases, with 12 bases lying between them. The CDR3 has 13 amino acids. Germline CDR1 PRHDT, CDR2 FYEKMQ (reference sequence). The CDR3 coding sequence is TGTGCCAGCAGCTTAGGGACGCCCGGGCGGCAGTTCTTC. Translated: CASSLGTPGRQFF.

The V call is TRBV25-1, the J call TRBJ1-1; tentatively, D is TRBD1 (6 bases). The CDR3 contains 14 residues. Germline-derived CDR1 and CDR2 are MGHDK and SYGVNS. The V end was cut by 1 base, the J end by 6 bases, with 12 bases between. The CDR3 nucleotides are TGTGCCAGCAGTGAATTGCAGGGGATGGCTGAAGCTTTCTTT. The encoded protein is CASSELQGMAEAFF.

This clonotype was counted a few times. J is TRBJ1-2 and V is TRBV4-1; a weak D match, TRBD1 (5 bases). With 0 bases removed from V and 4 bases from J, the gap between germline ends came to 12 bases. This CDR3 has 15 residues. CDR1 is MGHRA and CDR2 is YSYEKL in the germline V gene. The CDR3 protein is CASSQELQGAYGYTF. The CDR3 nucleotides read TGCGCCAGCAGCCAAGAACTCCAGGGTGCCTATGGCTACACCTTC.

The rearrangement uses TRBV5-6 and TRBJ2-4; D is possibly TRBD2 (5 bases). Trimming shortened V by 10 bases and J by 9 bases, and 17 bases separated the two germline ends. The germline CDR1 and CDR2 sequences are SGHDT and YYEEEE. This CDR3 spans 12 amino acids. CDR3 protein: CAGGLGGSIQYF. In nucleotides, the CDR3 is TGTGCCGGAGGCCTTGGAGGTAGCATTCAGTACTTC.

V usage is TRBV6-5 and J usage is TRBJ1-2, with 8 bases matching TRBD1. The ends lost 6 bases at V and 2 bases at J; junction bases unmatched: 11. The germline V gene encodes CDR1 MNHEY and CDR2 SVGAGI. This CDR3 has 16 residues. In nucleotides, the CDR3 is TGTGCCAGCAGCCCCCCCCGGACAGGGTTCAACTATGGCTACACCTTC. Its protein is CASSPPRTGFNYGYTF.

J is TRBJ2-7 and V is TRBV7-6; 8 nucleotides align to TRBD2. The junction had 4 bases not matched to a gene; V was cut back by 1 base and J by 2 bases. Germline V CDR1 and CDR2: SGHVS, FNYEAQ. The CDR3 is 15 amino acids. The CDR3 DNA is TGTGCCAGCAGCTTAGGATTTAGCGGGACCTACGAGCAGTACTTC. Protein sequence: CASSLGFSGTYEQYF.

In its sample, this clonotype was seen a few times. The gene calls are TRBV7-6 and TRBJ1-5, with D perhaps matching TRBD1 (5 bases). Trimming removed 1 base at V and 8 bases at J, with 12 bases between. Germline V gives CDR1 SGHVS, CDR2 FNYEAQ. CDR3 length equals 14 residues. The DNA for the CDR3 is TGTGCCAGCAGCTTAGGAGGGCAGGGCAAGCCCCAGCATTTT. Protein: CASSLGGQGKPQHF.

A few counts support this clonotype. CDR3 region: CASTREGEFWTQHF. DNA of the CDR3: TGTGCCAGCACTCGGGAGGGGGAATTCTGGACCCAGCATTTT. The chain carries TRBV6-2 or TRBV6-3 and TRBJ1-5; weak D call: TRBD1 (6 bases). The V end was cut by 7 bases, the J end by 11 bases, with 21 bases between. Germline V CDR1 and CDR2: MNHEY, SVGEGT. This CDR3 region has 14 residues.

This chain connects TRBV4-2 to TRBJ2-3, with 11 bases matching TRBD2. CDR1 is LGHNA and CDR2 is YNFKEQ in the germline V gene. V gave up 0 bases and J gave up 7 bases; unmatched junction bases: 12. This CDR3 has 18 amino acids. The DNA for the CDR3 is TGTGCCAGCAGCCAAGAGAGAGGGCTAGCGGGAGGACGGAATACGCAGTATTTT. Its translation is CASSQERGLAGGRNTQYF.

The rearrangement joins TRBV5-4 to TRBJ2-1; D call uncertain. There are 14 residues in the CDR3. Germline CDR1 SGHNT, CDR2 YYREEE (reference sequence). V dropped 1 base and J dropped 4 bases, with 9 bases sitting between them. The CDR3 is CASSLSPNYNEQFF. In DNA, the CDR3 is TGTGCCAGCAGCTTGTCACCCAATTACAATGAGCAGTTCTTC.

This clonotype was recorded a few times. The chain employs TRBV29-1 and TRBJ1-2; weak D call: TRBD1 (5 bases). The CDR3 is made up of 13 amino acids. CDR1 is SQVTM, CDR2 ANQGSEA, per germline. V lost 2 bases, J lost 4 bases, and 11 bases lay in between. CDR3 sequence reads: CSVEQGVLYGYTF. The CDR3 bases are TGCAGCGTTGAACAGGGTGTACTCTATGGCTACACCTTC.